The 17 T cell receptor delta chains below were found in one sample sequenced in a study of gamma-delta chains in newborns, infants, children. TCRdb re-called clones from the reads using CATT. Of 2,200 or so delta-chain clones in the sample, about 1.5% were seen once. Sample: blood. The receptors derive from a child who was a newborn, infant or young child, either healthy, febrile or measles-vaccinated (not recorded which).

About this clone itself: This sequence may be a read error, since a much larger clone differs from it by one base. The CDR3 region has the DNA TGTGCTCTTGGCCAATCCGATTTGTCCCTAAAACTGGGGGATTTAAAGTACACCGATAAACTCATCTTT. Its translation is CALGQSDLSLKLGDLKYTDKLIF. The chain has TRDV1 and TRDJ1; 10 bases agree with TRDD3. This CDR3 is built from 23 residues. Germline V gene data show CDR1 as TSWWSYY and CDR2 as QGS. J was trimmed by 0 bases and V by 6 bases; bases with no gene match: 28.

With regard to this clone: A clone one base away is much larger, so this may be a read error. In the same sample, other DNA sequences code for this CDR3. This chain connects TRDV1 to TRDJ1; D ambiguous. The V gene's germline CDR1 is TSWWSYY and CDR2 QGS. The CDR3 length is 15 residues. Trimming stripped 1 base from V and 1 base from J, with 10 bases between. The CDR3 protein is CALGERTHPTDKLIF. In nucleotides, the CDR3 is TGTGCTCTTGGGGAACGTACGCACCCCACCGATAAACTCATCTTT.

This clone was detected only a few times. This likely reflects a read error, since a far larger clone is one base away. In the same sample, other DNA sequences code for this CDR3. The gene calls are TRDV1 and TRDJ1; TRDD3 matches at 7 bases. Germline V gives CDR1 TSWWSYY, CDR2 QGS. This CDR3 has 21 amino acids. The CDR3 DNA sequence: TGTGCCCTTGGGGAACTGGCTCTCCCATCCCGATGCCTTTTGGGGGAGAATAAACTCATCTTT. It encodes CALGELALPSRCLLGENKLIF.

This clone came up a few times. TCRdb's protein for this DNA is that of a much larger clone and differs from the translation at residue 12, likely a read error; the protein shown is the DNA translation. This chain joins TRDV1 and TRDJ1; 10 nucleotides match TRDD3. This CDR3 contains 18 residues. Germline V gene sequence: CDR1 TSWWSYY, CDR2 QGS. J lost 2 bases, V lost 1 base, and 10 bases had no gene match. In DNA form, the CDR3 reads TGTGCTCTTGGGGAACCAGGGGGATACGCGATCCCGACCGATAAACTCATCTTT. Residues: CALGEPGGYAIPTDKLIF.

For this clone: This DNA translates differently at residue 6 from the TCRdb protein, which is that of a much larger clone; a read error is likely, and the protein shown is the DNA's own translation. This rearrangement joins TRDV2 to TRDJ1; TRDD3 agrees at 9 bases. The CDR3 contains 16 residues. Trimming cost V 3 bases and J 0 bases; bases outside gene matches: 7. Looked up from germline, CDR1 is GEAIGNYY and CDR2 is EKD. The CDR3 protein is CACDQITGGHTDKLIF. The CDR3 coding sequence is TGTGCCTGTGACCAGATTACTGGGGGACACACCGATAAACTCATCTTT.

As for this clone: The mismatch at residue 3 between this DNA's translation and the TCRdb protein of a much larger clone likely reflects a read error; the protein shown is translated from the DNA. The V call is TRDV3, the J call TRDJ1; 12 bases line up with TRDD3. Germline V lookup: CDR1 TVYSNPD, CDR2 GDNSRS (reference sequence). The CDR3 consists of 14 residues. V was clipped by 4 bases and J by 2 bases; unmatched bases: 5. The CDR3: CASYWGIQTDKLIF. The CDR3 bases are TGTGCCTCTTACTGGGGGATACAAACCGATAAACTCATCTTT.

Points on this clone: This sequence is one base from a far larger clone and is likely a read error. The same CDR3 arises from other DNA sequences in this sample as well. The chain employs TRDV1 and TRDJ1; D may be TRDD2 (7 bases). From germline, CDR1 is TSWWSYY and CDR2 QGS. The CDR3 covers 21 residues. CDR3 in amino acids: CALGPPFLVPVGLLGGDKLIF. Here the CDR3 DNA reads TGTGCTCTTGGGCCTCCCTTCCTGGTCCCGGTTGGGCTTCTTGGGGGCGATAAGCTCATCTTT.

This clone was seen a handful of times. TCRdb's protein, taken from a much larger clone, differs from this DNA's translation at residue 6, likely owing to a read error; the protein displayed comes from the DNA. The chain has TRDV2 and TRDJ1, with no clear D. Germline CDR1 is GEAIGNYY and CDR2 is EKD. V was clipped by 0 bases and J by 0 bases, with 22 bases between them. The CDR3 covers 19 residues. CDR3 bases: TGTGCCTGTGACACCGACTTGCGGGGTAGTCAGATCTACACCGATAAACTCATCTTT. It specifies CACDTDLRGSQIYTDKLIF.

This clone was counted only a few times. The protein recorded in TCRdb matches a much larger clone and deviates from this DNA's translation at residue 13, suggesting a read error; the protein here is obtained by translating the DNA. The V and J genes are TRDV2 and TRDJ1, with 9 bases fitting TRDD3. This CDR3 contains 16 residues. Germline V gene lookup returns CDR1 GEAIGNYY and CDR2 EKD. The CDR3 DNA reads TGTGCCATCATAGCGGGGATACGCGATGGAGCCGATAGACTCATCTTT. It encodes CAIIAGIRDGADRLIF.

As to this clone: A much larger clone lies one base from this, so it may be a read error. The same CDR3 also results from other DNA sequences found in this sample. The CDR3 nucleotides are TGTGCTCTTGGGGAACGCGGCTACCGGTTGGGGGTCCTACCTAACACCGACAAACTCATCTTT. Its translation is CALGERGYRLGVLPNTDKLIF. V gene TRDV1 combines with J gene TRDJ1; tentatively, D is TRDD2 or TRDD3 (6 bases each). This CDR3 is 21 amino acids long. Germline values: CDR1 TSWWSYY, CDR2 QGS.

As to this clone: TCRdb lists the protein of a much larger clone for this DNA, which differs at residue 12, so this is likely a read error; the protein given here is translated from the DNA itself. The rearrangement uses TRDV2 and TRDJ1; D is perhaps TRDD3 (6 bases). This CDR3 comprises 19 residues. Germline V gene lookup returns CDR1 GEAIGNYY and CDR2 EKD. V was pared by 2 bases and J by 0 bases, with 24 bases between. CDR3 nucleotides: TGTGCCTGTGACATCATTAAACTCAGTACTGGGTGTTACACCGATAAACTCATCTTT. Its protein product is CACDIIKLSTGCYTDKLIF.

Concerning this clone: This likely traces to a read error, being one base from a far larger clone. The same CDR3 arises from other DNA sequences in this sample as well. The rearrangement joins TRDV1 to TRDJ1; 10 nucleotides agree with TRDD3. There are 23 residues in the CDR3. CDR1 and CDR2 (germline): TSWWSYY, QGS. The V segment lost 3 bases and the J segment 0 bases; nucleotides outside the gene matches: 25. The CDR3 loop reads CALGEPPSPLLIRGIRYTDKLIF. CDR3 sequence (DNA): TGTGCTCTTGGGGAGCCACCTTCCCCCCTTTTAATCAGGGGGATACGCTACACCGATAAACTCATCTTT.

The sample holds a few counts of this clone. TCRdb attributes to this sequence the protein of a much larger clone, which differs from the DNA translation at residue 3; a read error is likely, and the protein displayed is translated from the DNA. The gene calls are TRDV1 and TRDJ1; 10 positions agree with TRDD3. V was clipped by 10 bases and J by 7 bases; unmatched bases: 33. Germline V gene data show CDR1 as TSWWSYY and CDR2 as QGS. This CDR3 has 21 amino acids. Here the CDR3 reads CAPGQSTGVLAYWGIDGKLIF. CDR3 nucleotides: TGTGCTCCTGGCCAGTCCACTGGGGTGTTGGCGTACTGGGGGATCGATGGTAAACTCATCTTT.

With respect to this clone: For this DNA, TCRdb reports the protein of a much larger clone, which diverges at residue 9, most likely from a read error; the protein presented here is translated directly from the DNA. Written as DNA, the CDR3 is TGTGCCTCTCTCTCCACTGGGGGAAACGCGTACACCGATAAACTCATCTTT. It is translated as CASLSTGGNAYTDKLIF. The gene calls are TRDV3 and TRDJ1; TRDD3 aligns across 9 bases. J was trimmed by 0 bases and V by 4 bases; bases with no gene match: 15. Germline V gene data show CDR1 as TVYSNPD and CDR2 as GDNSRS (reference sequence). This CDR3 has 17 amino acids.

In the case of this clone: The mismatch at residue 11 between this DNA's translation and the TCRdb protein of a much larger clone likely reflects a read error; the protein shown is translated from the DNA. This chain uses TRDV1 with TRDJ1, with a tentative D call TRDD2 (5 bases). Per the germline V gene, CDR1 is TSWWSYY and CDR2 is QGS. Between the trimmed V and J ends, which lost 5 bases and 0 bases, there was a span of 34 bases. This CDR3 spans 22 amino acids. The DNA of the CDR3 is TGTGCTCTTGGGCCCTCCCCTAGGCCTACGTGTAAACTGACGCCGTACACCGATAAACTCATCTTT. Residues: CALGPSPRPTCKLTPYTDKLIF.

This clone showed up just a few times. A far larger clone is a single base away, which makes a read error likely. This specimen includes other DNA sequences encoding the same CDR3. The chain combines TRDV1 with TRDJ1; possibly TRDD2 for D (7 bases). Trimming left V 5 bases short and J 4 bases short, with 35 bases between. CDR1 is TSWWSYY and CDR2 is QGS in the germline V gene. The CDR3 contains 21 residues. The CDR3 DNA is TGTGCTCTTGGGCCTCCCTTCCTGGTCCCGGTTGGGCTCCTTGGGGGCGATAAACTCATCTTT. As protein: CALGPPFLVPVGLLGGDKLIF.

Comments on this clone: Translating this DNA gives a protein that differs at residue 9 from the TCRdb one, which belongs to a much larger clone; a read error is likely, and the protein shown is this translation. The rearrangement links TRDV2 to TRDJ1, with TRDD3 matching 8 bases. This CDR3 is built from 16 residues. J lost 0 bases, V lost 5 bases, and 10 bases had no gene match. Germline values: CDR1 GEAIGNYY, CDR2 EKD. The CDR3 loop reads CACGPGGRHHTDKLIF. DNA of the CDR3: TGTGCCTGTGGACCTGGGGGACGCCACCACACCGATAAACTCATCTTT.